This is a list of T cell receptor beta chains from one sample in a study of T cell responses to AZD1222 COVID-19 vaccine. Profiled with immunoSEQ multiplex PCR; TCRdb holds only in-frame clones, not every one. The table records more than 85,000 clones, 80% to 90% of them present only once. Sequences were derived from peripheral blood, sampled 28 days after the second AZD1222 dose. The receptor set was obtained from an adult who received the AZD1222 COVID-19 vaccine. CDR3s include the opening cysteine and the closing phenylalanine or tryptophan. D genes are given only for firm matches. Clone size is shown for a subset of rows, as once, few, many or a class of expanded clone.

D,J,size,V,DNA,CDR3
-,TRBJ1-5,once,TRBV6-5,TGTGCCAGCAGTTGGGGGACGGGAGGCAATCAGCCCCAGCATTTT,CASSWGTGGNQPQHF
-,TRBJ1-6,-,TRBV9,TGTGCCAGCAGCGACCAGGGACCCACGGGACAATATAATTCACCCCTCCACTTT,CASSDQGPTGQYNSPLHF
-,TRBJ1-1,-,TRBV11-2,TGTGCCAGCAGCTTAGTTTTCAGGCAGACGAACACTGAAGCTTTCTTT,CASSLVFRQTNTEAFF
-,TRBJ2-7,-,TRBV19,TGTGCCAGTAGGGGGGGGACAAGGAGCTCCTACGAGCAGTACTTC,CASRGGTRSSYEQYF
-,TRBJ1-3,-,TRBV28,TGTGCCAGTACAACCACAGGGATAAACACCATATATTTT,CASTTTGINTIYF
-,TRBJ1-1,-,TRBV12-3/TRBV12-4,TGTGCCAGCAGATCCTCCCTTGGCACTGAAGCTTTCTTT,CASRSSLGTEAFF
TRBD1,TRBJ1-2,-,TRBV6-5,TGTGCCAGCAGCTCAGGACAGGCAGGTGCCTATGGCTACACCTTC,CASSSGQAGAYGYTF
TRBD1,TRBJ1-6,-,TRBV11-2,TGTGCCAGCAGTCAAGGACAGGGGATGGTTTCACCCCTCCACTTT,CASSQGQGMVSPLHF
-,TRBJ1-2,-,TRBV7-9,TGTGCCAGCAGCTTAGGAGGCGGGGACCACTATGGCTACACCTTC,CASSLGGGDHYGYTF
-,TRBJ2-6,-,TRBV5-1,TGCGCCAGCAGCTTGGGGACAGCCGCGGGCGTCCTGACTTTC,CASSLGTAAGVLTF